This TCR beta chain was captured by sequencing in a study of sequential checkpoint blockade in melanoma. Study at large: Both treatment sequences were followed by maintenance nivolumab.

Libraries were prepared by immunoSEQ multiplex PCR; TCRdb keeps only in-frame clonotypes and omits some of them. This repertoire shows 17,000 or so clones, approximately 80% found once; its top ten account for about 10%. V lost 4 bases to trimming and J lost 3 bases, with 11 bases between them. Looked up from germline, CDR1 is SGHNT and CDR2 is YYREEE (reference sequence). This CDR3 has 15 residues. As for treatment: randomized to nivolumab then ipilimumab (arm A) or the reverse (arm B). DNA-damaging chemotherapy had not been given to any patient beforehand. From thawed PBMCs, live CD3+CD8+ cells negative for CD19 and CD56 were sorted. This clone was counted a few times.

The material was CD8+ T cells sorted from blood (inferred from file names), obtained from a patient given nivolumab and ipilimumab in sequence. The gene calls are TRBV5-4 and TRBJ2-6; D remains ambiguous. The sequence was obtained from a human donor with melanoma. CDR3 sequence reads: CASSRWAVGANVLTF. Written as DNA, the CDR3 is TGTGCCAGCAGCCGCTGGGCAGTTGGGGCCAACGTCCTGACTTTC.